This passage covers 20 T cell receptor beta chains from one sample sequenced in a study of HIV-infected patients and healthy controls. TCRdb ran MiXCR on the 5' RACE reads and lists one entry per CDR3 protein. The sample contains some 67,000 distinct CDR3 sequences, roughly a sixth of which appear only once. The sample taken for sequencing was CD4+ T cells from blood. The receptors were gathered from a human donor in good health.

The table lists this clonotype with many counts. This chain uses TRBV7-2 with TRBJ1-3, with D possibly being TRBD1 (6 bases). The CDR3 spans 15 residues. The germline CDR1 and CDR2 sequences are SGHTA and FQGNSA. Trimming removed 4 bases from V and 4 bases from J, with 14 bases in between. CDR3 region: CASSYLGQSGNTIYF. CDR3 in DNA: TGTGCCAGCAGCTACCTTGGACAGTCCGGAAACACCATATATTTT.

This clonotype came up many times. The chain recombines TRBV3-1 with TRBJ2-7; no clear D. This CDR3 contains 15 residues. Germline CDR1 and CDR2: LGHDT and YNNKEL (reference sequence). Trimming took off 2 bases at V and 5 bases at J, with 16 bases between the two ends. The CDR3 region is CASSQTPSGGHEQYF. Here the CDR3 DNA reads TGTGCCAGCAGCCAAACACCTAGTGGCGGTCACGAGCAGTACTTC.

This clonotype was picked up a small number of times. The junction shows a germline mismatch at one end, possibly a read error. This chain uses TRBV12-3 or TRBV12-4 with TRBJ1-2, with 12 bases that match TRBD1. CDR3 size: 13 residues. The DNA of the CDR3 is TGTGCCAGCAGGAGGGACAGGGGGCGGCTTCTCCCCTTC. Its translation is CASRRDRGRLLPF.

The V and J genes are TRBV7-9 and TRBJ2-7; no reliable D call. The V gene lost 5 bases and the J gene lost 3 bases, with 5 bases spanning the gap. The CDR3 has 11 amino acids. Germline CDR1 SEHNR, CDR2 FQNEAQ (reference sequence). The CDR3 nucleotides read TGTGCCAGCAGCCAGCGCTACGAGCAGTACTTC. Protein product: CASSQRYEQYF.

This rearrangement joins TRBV29-1 to TRBJ1-1; D not resolved. The CDR3 length is 13 residues. Looked up from germline, CDR1 is SQVTM and CDR2 is ANQGSEA. V was cut by 6 bases and J by 6 bases, with 17 bases left in between. Written as DNA, the CDR3 is TGCAGCGTGGCCTTCGGGTCTTTCCCTGAAGCTTTCTTT. This encodes CSVAFGSFPEAFF.

This clonotype was counted only a few times. V usage is TRBV28 and J usage is TRBJ2-2; D may be TRBD1 (6 bases). The CDR3 consists of 15 residues. Per germline, CDR1 MDHEN and CDR2 SYDVKM. V lost 4 bases, J lost 5 bases, and 14 bases lay in between. The CDR3 DNA reads as TGTGCCAGCAGTTCAGGGGCTTTGATGACCGGGGAGCTGTTTTTT. It translates to CASSSGALMTGELFF.

This clonotype was seen a handful of times. The chain has TRBV3-1 and TRBJ2-5, with a weak D call TRBD2 (6 bases). The CDR3 covers 14 residues. Between the trimmed V and J ends, which lost 5 bases and 2 bases, there was a span of 12 bases. CDR1 and CDR2 (germline): LGHDT, YNNKEL (reference sequence). CDR3 in DNA: TGTGCCAGCAGCTCCCGGGACTCACAAGAGACCCAGTACTTC. This gives the protein CASSSRDSQETQYF.

The rearrangement links TRBV10-3 to TRBJ2-7; 9 bases map to TRBD1. The CDR3 runs to 15 residues. The J segment lost 6 bases and the V segment lost 0 bases, leaving 6 bases of the junction unmatched. In germline, CDR1 is ENHRY, CDR2 SYGVKD. For the CDR3, the DNA is TGTGCCATCAGTGAGTCAGTACAGGGGGCGAGCGAGCAGTACTTC. It translates to CAISESVQGASEQYF.

This clonotype has just a few counts. This rearrangement joins TRBV18 to TRBJ2-2; possibly TRBD2 for D (5 bases). From germline, CDR1 is KGHSH and CDR2 LQKENI. The CDR3 length is 14 residues. The V gene lost 4 bases and the J gene lost 5 bases, with 11 bases spanning the gap. CDR3 protein: CASSRRTGTGELFF. CDR3 DNA sequence: TGTGCCAGCTCACGCCGGACGGGGACCGGGGAGCTGTTTTTT.

V gene TRBV12-3 or TRBV12-4 combines with J gene TRBJ2-5; D unresolved. The CDR3 totals 15 residues. Trimming took 3 bases from V and 3 from J, leaving 14 bases between them. The CDR3 here is CASSFSPRIKETQYF. The CDR3, as DNA: TGTGCCAGCAGTTTCAGTCCTAGGATCAAAGAGACCCAGTACTTC.

This clonotype was seen a handful of times. The rearrangement links TRBV6-2 or TRBV6-3 to TRBJ2-1; TRBD2 agrees at 15 bases. Germline CDR1 and CDR2: MNHEY and SVGEGT. The CDR3 contains 18 residues. With V trimmed by 6 bases and J by 4 bases, 10 bases remained unmatched. The CDR3: CASRKGLAGGPPYNEQFF. In DNA, the CDR3 is TGTGCCAGCAGAAAGGGACTAGCGGGAGGCCCCCCATACAATGAGCAGTTCTTC.

This clonotype was seen more than once but under ten times. This chain connects TRBV7-3 to TRBJ2-2; D possibly corresponds to TRBD2 (5 bases). V was clipped by 5 bases and J by 6 bases, with 16 bases between them. CDR3 length: 15 amino acids. Germline CDR1 reads SGHTA; CDR2 reads FQGTGA. This CDR3 reads CASSVGPTEAGELFF. Written as DNA, the CDR3 is TGTGCCAGCAGCGTCGGACCAACGGAGGCCGGGGAGCTGTTTTTT.

In the case of this clonotype: This sequence may be a read error, since a much larger clone differs from it by one base. CDR3 protein: CASSLSGKETQYF. CDR3 DNA: TGTGCCAGCAGCTTGTCCGGCAAGGAGACCCAGTACTTC. V is TRBV5-5 and J is TRBJ2-5; no clear D gene. Deletions cut 1 base from V and 5 bases from J, with 9 bases between. The V gene's germline CDR1 is SGHKS and CDR2 YYEKEE (reference sequence). There are 13 residues in the CDR3.

The chain couples TRBV7-2 to TRBJ1-1, with a weak D call TRBD1 (5 bases). This CDR3 contains 16 residues. Trimming shortened V by 0 bases and J by 5 bases, and 16 bases separated the two germline ends. The V gene's germline CDR1 is SGHTA and CDR2 FQGNSA. Here the CDR3 DNA reads TGTGCCAGCAGCTTAGCGCGTATCAGGGAGGGGACTGAAGCTTTCTTT. This gives the protein CASSLARIREGTEAFF.

This clonotype was observed at least ten times. The genes are TRBV27 and TRBJ2-3, with D perhaps matching TRBD2 (5 bases). CDR3 length: 13 amino acids. In germline, CDR1 is MNHEY, CDR2 SMNVEV (reference sequence). Trimming removed 3 bases at V and 3 bases at J, with 7 bases between. The CDR3 nucleotides read TGTGCCAGCAGTTTGACGGGGACAGATACGCAGTATTTT. Translation: CASSLTGTDTQYF.

CDR3 sequence: CATSRAGSSYEQYF. CDR3 bases: TGTGCCACCAGCAGAGCGGGAAGCTCCTACGAGCAGTACTTC. The gene calls are TRBV15 and TRBJ2-7, with D perhaps matching TRBD2 (5 bases). The CDR3 is made up of 14 amino acids. V dropped 1 base and J dropped 0 bases, with 7 bases sitting between them. Germline V CDR1 and CDR2: LNHNV, YYDKDF (reference sequence).

The V call is TRBV6-6, the J call TRBJ2-3; TRBD2 matches 10 bases. This CDR3 region has 17 residues. The trim removed 6 bases at V and 0 bases at J, leaving 9 bases unmatched. In germline, CDR1 is MNHNY, CDR2 SVGAGI (reference sequence). CDR3 protein: CASRPSGRVPSTDTQYF. Here the CDR3 DNA reads TGTGCCAGCAGGCCTAGCGGGAGAGTCCCTAGCACAGATACGCAGTATTTT.

This chain joins TRBV7-2 and TRBJ2-2; D may correspond to TRBD1 or TRBD2 (6 bases each). Germline values: CDR1 SGHTA, CDR2 FQGNSA. V lost 5 bases, J lost 6 bases, and 19 bases lay in between. CDR3 length equals 16 residues. CDR3 loop: CASSTYGGGNPGELFF. In DNA, the CDR3 is TGTGCCAGCAGCACTTATGGGGGCGGGAATCCCGGGGAGCTGTTTTTT.

The chain employs TRBV9 and TRBJ1-5; no firm D call. This CDR3 is 15 amino acids long. Germline lookup yields CDR1 SGDLS and CDR2 YYNGEE. Trimming stripped 2 bases from V and 0 bases from J, with 9 bases between. In DNA form, the CDR3 reads TGTGCCAGCAGCGTCGACGGGAATAGCAATCAGCCCCAGCATTTT. This sequence encodes CASSVDGNSNQPQHF. Drawing the rest from reference TRBV9 and TRBJ1-5, the complete variable domain is DSGVTQTPKHLITATGQRVTLRCSPRSGDLSVYWYQQSLDQGLQFLIQYYNGEERAKGNILERFSAQQFPDLHSELNLSSLELGDSALYFCASSVDGNSNQPQHFGDGTRLSIL.

This clonotype was seen a handful of times. This chain connects TRBV12-3 or TRBV12-4 to TRBJ2-1, with D perhaps matching TRBD1 or TRBD2 (6 bases each). Trimming removed 7 bases at V and 5 bases at J, with 18 bases between. This CDR3 is built from 15 residues. CDR3 sequence reads: CASTRGGGTNNEQFF. The CDR3 nucleotides are TGTGCCAGCACCCGAGGCGGAGGGACAAACAATGAGCAGTTCTTC.